This note documents a single T cell receptor beta chain sequence. This specimen belongs to a study of blood T cell repertoires in COVID-19. Study-level background: From the United States, Italy and Spain came samples of acute and convalescent COVID-19. Sources were T cells, B-cell-depleted T cells, or PBMCs; the material itself was cDNA or gDNA.

TCRdb's table, derived via immunoSEQ multiplex PCR, lists solely in-frame clones and lacks some. This table holds 150,000 to 200,000 clones, about 86% found once. Sequencing was done on a sample of PBMCs or T cells enriched from blood (not recorded which). The clonotype originates from a man in his forties who had recovered from COVID-19.

For the CDR3, the DNA is TGTGCCAGCAGCCAACCGGGACTAGTCTACGAGCAGTACTTC. Its protein product is CASSQPGLVYEQYF. The V and J genes are TRBV4-2 and TRBJ2-7; 8 bases agree with TRBD2. V dropped 2 bases and J dropped 3; count of bases not matched to a gene: 3. Germline-derived CDR1 and CDR2 are LGHNA and YNFKEQ. The CDR3 length is 14 residues.